The 30 T cell receptor beta chains below come from one sample, sequenced in a study of T cells in Graves' hyperthyroidism and ophthalmopathy. Amplification targeted TCR beta CDR3 regions from RNA transcripts. First-round RT-PCR targeting the TCR CDR3 was performed with the HTBI primer set. Using its own MiXCR run on the multiplex PCR reads, TCRdb lists one record per CDR3 protein. The data contain 550,000 to 700,000 distinct CDR3 sequences, roughly 14% of them singletons. Sequencing was carried out using blood. The source is a woman between 35 and 50 years old with Graves' ophthalmopathy.

This clonotype was detected many times. The rearrangement joins TRBV6-5 to TRBJ2-2, with 9 nucleotides matching TRBD2. The CDR3 extends over 16 amino acids. The germline CDR1 and CDR2 sequences are MNHEY and SVGAGI. V was pared by 4 bases and J by 4 bases, with 7 bases of the junction left unmatched. CDR3 amino acids: CASSSSGRPRTGELFF. CDR3 DNA: TGTGCCAGCAGTTCCAGCGGGAGGCCTCGCACCGGGGAGCTGTTTTTT.

This clonotype occurred many times. This chain connects TRBV9 to TRBJ2-5, with D possibly TRBD1 on 5 matching bases. V was shortened by 2 bases and J by 4 bases, with 12 bases between the two germline ends. Germline CDR1 SGDLS, CDR2 YYNGEE. The CDR3 runs to 14 residues. Written as DNA, the CDR3 is TGTGCCAGCAGCGTGTCAGGGCGTGGAGAGACCCAGTACTTC. Its translation: CASSVSGRGETQYF.

This clonotype was observed at least ten times. This chain uses TRBV15 with TRBJ2-5; D may be TRBD1 or TRBD2 (5 bases each). V was trimmed by 1 base and J by 5 bases, leaving 11 bases between them. This CDR3 spans 14 amino acids. CDR1 is LNHNV and CDR2 is YYDKDF in the germline V gene (reference sequence). This chain's CDR3 is CATSRVGATETQYF. CDR3 nucleotide sequence: TGTGCCACCAGCAGAGTCGGGGCCACGGAGACCCAGTACTTC.

This chain connects TRBV18 to TRBJ1-2; 8 bases are shared with TRBD1. The V gene's germline CDR1 is KGHSH and CDR2 LQKENI. J gave up 5 bases and V 5 bases, and 7 bases lay outside the gene matches. The CDR3 totals 14 residues. The DNA of the CDR3 is TGTGCCAGCTCATCCGGACAGGGTGAATATGGCTACACCTTC. This encodes CASSSGQGEYGYTF.

The chain has TRBV12-3 or TRBV12-4 and TRBJ1-1; TRBD1 might be the D (6 bases). Trimming took 6 bases from V and 3 from J, leaving 11 bases between them. The CDR3 is made up of 13 amino acids. This CDR3 reads CASRKNRDTEAFF. In nucleotides, the CDR3 is TGTGCCAGCAGGAAAAACAGGGACACTGAAGCTTTCTTT.

As to this clonotype: Because it lacks the conserved phenylalanine or tryptophan at the end, this CDR3 is likely a read error. The chain uses TRBV28 and TRBJ1-1; tentatively, D is TRBD1 (6 bases). The CDR3 length is 13 residues. The germline gives CDR1 MDHEN, CDR2 SYDVKM. Trimming took off 3 bases at V and 6 bases at J, with 11 bases between the two ends. The CDR3 DNA sequence: TGTGCCAGCAGTTTTCAGGGGTCCGCTGAAGCTTTCCTT. It yields the protein CASSFQGSAEAFL.

This clonotype was counted at least ten times. This chain joins TRBV6-1 and TRBJ2-7; D could derive from TRBD1 or TRBD2 (5 bases each). CDR3 length: 14 amino acids. CDR1 is MNHNS and CDR2 is SASEGT in the germline V gene. V lost 8 bases to trimming and J lost 1 base, with 15 bases between them. The CDR3 DNA is TGTGCCAGCCGCCCCCGGGACCGTTCCTACGAGCAGTACTTC. This sequence encodes CASRPRDRSYEQYF.

The chain uses TRBV27 and TRBJ2-4; D unclear. The germline CDR1 and CDR2 sequences are MNHEY and SMNVEV (reference sequence). Deletions cut 0 bases from V and 3 bases from J, with 3 bases between. The CDR3 has 13 amino acids. The CDR3, as DNA: TGTGCCAGCAGTTTATCGAACAAAAACATTCAGTACTTC. Translated, it gives CASSLSNKNIQYF.

This clonotype was detected ten times or more. V and J are TRBV28 and TRBJ2-7; D possibly corresponds to TRBD2 (10 bases). Germline values: CDR1 MDHEN, CDR2 SYDVKM. V gave up 6 bases and J gave up 7 bases, with 28 bases separating them. The CDR3 has 17 residues. The CDR3 DNA reads TGTGCCAGCAGCCGGGACAGGGAACTAGCGGGGCCTCGTGAGCAGTACTTC. Translation: CASSRDRELAGPREQYF. Full variable domain (outside the CDR3, taken from reference TRBV28 and TRBJ2-7): DVKVTQSSRYLVKRTGEKVFLECVQDMDHENMFWYRQDPGLGLRLIYFSYDVKMKEKGDIPEGYSVSREKKERFSLILESASTNQTSMYLCASSRDRELAGPREQYFGPGTRLTVT.

This clonotype was counted at least ten times. The genes are TRBV10-3 and TRBJ1-1, with D maybe TRBD1 (5 bases). V lost 10 bases, J lost 4 bases, and 7 bases lay in between. The CDR3 extends over 10 amino acids. Germline loops: CDR1 ENHRY, CDR2 SYGVKD. The CDR3 DNA reads TGTGCCACCGGGACCACTGAAGCTTTCTTT. Translation gives CATGTTEAFF.

This clonotype was found a few times. The chain has TRBV11-1 and TRBJ2-7, with TRBD1 matching over 10 bases. The CDR3 extends over 16 amino acids. Germline V lookup: CDR1 SGHAT, CDR2 FQDESV (reference sequence). Losses at the gene ends were 6 bases for V and 2 bases for J; bases not matched to a gene: 10. The CDR3 coding sequence is TGTGCCAGCAGAGTAGCCGGGACAGGGGACCCCTACGAGCAGTACTTC. Its translation is CASRVAGTGDPYEQYF.

This clonotype was observed at least ten times. The chain joins TRBV11-1 to TRBJ2-2; TRBD1 agrees at 9 bases. V dropped 6 bases and J dropped 3; count of bases not matched to a gene: 8. The CDR3 sequence is 16 residues long. Per germline, CDR1 SGHAT and CDR2 FQDESV (reference sequence). CDR3 bases: TGTGCCAGCAGGCCCCCGGGACAGGGTGACACCGGGGAGCTGTTTTTT. As protein: CASRPPGQGDTGELFF.

The V and J genes are TRBV7-8 and TRBJ2-5, with TRBD2 identical over 11 bases. Trimming took 8 bases from V and 4 from J; bases not matched to a gene: 6. This CDR3 region has 14 residues. CDR1 SGHVS and CDR2 FQNEAQ come from the germline V gene. The CDR3 DNA is TGTGCCAGCCGAGCCACTAGCGGGGGAGAGACCCAGTACTTC. Its translation is CASRATSGGETQYF.

In the case of this clonotype: This clone may be a read error of a much larger clone one base away. The rearrangement links TRBV18 to TRBJ1-1; the D is unclear. The CDR3 consists of 13 residues. Between the trimmed V and J ends, which lost 8 bases and 3 bases, there was a span of 13 bases. Per the germline V gene, CDR1 is KGHSH and CDR2 is LQKENI. CDR3 amino acids: CASQLTRHTEAFF. In DNA form, the CDR3 reads TGTGCCAGCCAACTCACAAGGCACACTGAAGCTTTCTTT. Complete variable domain (other parts from reference TRBV18 and TRBJ1-1): NAGVMQNPRHLVRRRGQEARLRCSPMKGHSHVYWYRQLPEEGLKFMVYLQKENIIDESGMPKERFSAEFPKEGPSILRIQQVVRGDSAAYFCASQLTRHTEAFFGQGTRLTVV.

This clonotype showed up many times. The chain has TRBV6-1 and TRBJ2-6, with TRBD1 matching 9 bases. The CDR3 spans 14 residues. With V trimmed by 11 bases and J by 8 bases, 10 bases remained unmatched. From germline, CDR1 is MNHNS and CDR2 SASEGT. CDR3 sequence (DNA): TGTGCCGCCGAACCGGGACAGGGCACCAACGTCCTGACTTTC. It is translated as CAAEPGQGTNVLTF.

This clonotype showed up many times. The chain uses TRBV29-1 and TRBJ1-2; TRBD1 aligns across 7 bases. J was trimmed by 3 bases and V by 7 bases; bases with no gene match: 5. This CDR3 contains 12 residues. Germline V lookup: CDR1 SQVTM, CDR2 ANQGSEA. The CDR3 loop reads CSAGTADYGYTF. DNA for the CDR3: TGCAGCGCCGGGACAGCCGACTATGGCTACACCTTC.

This clonotype was found many times. This rearrangement joins TRBV27 to TRBJ1-2; the match to TRBD1 covers 7 bases. CDR3 length: 15 residues. Germline trimming cut 6 bases from V and 8 bases from J; bases unmatched to any gene: 15. CDR1 and CDR2 from the germline V gene are MNHEY and SMNVEV (reference sequence). CDR3 nucleotide sequence: TGTGCCAGCAGCATTATACCGGTACAGGGGATCGGCTACACCTTC. This encodes CASSIIPVQGIGYTF.

This clonotype was recorded many times. V gene TRBV6-1 combines with J gene TRBJ1-1; possible D gene TRBD1, 5 bases. V lost 3 bases, J lost 10 bases, and 9 bases lay in between. The germline gives CDR1 MNHNS, CDR2 SASEGT. This CDR3 spans 11 amino acids. The CDR3 bases are TGTGCCAGCAGTGAGTGGGACGGAGCTTTCTTT. Protein product: CASSEWDGAFF.

This clonotype was recorded a few times. The rearrangement links TRBV20-1 to TRBJ2-1; 10 bases match TRBD1. The length of the CDR3 is 14 residues. Per the germline V gene, CDR1 is DFQATT and CDR2 is SNEGSKA (reference sequence). V trimming: 4 bases; J trimming: 6 bases; junction bases outside the gene matches: 6. DNA for the CDR3: TGCAGTGCTACCGCGGACAGGGGGGGCAATGAGCAGTTCTTC. This codes for CSATADRGGNEQFF.

This clonotype has at least ten counts. The chain recombines TRBV15 with TRBJ1-1, with D possibly being TRBD1 (5 bases). Trimming took 3 bases from V and 3 from J, leaving 8 bases between them. The germline V gene encodes CDR1 LNHNV and CDR2 YYDKDF (reference sequence). The CDR3 has 13 amino acids. The CDR3 spells CATSRTEDTEAFF. The CDR3 nucleotides read TGTGCCACCAGCAGGACAGAGGACACTGAAGCTTTCTTT.

This clonotype was seen at least ten times. CDR3 sequence reads: CASSLPGTGKIEAFF. In DNA form, the CDR3 reads TGTGCCAGCAGTTTACCCGGGACAGGGAAGATTGAAGCTTTCTTT. V is TRBV28 and J is TRBJ1-1, with 9 bases aligning to TRBD1. The CDR3 consists of 15 residues. Germline CDR1 MDHEN, CDR2 SYDVKM. V was pared by 2 bases and J by 7 bases, with 8 bases of the junction left unmatched.

This clonotype has more than one count but fewer than ten. This chain's CDR3 is CASQLAGGQSYEQYF. The CDR3, as DNA: TGTGCCAGTCAACTAGCGGGAGGGCAGTCCTACGAGCAGTACTTC. The chain joins TRBV19 to TRBJ2-7; 13 bases are a match to TRBD2. Germline CDR1 reads LNHDA; CDR2 reads SQIVND (reference sequence). The length of the CDR3 is 15 residues. The V and J ends lost 8 bases and 1 base, in that order; junction bases with no gene match: 5.

This clonotype was observed a handful of times. CDR3 loop: CASSQGPGLAGDEQYF. The DNA for the CDR3 is TGTGCCAGCAGCCAGGGACCGGGACTAGCGGGAGACGAGCAGTACTTC. This sequence joins TRBV14 and TRBJ2-7; 14 positions match TRBD2. Germline V lookup: CDR1 SGHDN, CDR2 FVKESK. CDR3 size: 16 residues. The ends lost 3 bases at V and 5 bases at J; junction bases unmatched: 6.

The sample holds many counts of this clonotype. V is TRBV28 and J is TRBJ2-7; either TRBD1 or TRBD2 may supply D (5 bases each). CDR1 and CDR2 (germline): MDHEN, SYDVKM. CDR3 size: 13 residues. This chain's CDR3 is CATSVRGPYEQYF. In DNA form, the CDR3 reads TGTGCAACCTCCGTGAGGGGCCCCTACGAGCAGTACTTC.

V and J are TRBV19 and TRBJ1-1, with D hard to call. Germline V gives CDR1 LNHDA, CDR2 SQIVND (reference sequence). V was clipped by 7 bases and J by 1 base, with 13 bases between them. The CDR3 has 14 amino acids. CDR3 bases: TGTGCCAGTAATAAACAGATCTCGAACACTGAAGCTTTCTTT. This translates into CASNKQISNTEAFF.

The sample holds a few counts of this clonotype. One junction end does not reproduce the germline sequence, and a read error may be involved. V gene TRBV11-2 combines with J gene TRBJ1-1; TRBD1 might be the D (6 bases). Germline V gene data show CDR1 as SGHAT and CDR2 as FQNNGV. The CDR3 is 15 amino acids. The CDR3 coding sequence is TGTGCCAGCAGCATTAGGCGGGACAACTGGGGTGAAGCTTCCTTT. It specifies CASSIRRDNWGEASF.

This clonotype occurred many times. The V gene is TRBV11-2, the J gene TRBJ1-5, with D uncertain. Germline assignment: CDR1 SGHAT and CDR2 FQNNGV. Between the trimmed V and J ends, which lost 0 bases and 0 bases, there was a span of 9 bases. The CDR3 has 16 amino acids. CDR3 nucleotides: TGTGCCAGCAGCTTAGATTCCCCGTATAGCAATCAGCCCCAGCATTTT. The encoded protein is CASSLDSPYSNQPQHF.

The chain employs TRBV12-3 or TRBV12-4 and TRBJ1-5; TRBD1 agrees at 10 bases. There are 16 residues in the CDR3. Germline trimming cut 6 bases from V and 2 bases from J; bases unmatched to any gene: 7. As DNA, the CDR3 is TGTGCCAGCAGCCAGCGGACAGGGGGTGGCAATCAGCCCCAGCATTTT. It codes for CASSQRTGGGNQPQHF.

The chain's CDR3 is CASSNQVNTGELFF. The CDR3 DNA is TGTGCCAGTAGTAACCAGGTGAACACCGGGGAGCTGTTTTTT. J is TRBJ2-2 and V is TRBV19, with D unclear. The CDR3 has 14 residues. Trimming removed 4 bases at V and 1 base at J, with 7 bases between. The germline gives CDR1 LNHDA, CDR2 SQIVND (reference sequence).

In this sample, this clonotype turned up many times. The chain employs TRBV27 and TRBJ2-7; D ambiguous. This CDR3 spans 16 amino acids. V lost 7 bases to trimming and J lost 6 bases, with 25 bases between them. Germline V gene sequence: CDR1 MNHEY, CDR2 SMNVEV (reference sequence). CDR3 loop: CASNSSPTHATSEQYF. In nucleotides, the CDR3 is TGTGCCAGCAACTCCTCCCCGACCCACGCAACATCCGAGCAGTACTTC.